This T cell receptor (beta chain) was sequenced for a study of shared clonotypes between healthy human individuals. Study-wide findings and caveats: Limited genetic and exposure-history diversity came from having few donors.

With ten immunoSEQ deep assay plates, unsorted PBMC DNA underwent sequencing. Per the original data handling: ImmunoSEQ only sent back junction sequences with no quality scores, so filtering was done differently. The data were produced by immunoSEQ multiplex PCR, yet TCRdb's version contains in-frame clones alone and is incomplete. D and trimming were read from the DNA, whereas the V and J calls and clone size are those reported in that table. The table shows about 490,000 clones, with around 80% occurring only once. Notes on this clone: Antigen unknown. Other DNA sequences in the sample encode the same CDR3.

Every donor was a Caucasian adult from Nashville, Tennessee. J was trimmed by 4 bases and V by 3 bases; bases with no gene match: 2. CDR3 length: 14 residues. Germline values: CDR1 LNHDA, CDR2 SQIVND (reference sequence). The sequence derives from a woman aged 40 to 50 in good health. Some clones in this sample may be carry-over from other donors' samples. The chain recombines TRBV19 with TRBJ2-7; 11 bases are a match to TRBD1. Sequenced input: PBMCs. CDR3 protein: CASSIGTGGYEQYF. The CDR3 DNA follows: TGTGCCAGTAGTATTGGGACAGGGGGGTACGAGCAGTACTTC.